This is a list of T cell receptor beta chains from one sample in a study of OX40 agonist ivuxolimab in advanced cancers. Assay: immunoSEQ multiplex PCR; the TCRdb copy retains only in-frame clones and omits some. The sample gives 60,000 to 75,000 clones, 75% to 90% of which show up once; 1% to 1.5% is in the top ten. Sequenced material: CD4+ or CD8+ T cells sorted from blood, taken in a trial of the OX40 agonist ivuxolimab. Receptors were obtained from an adult with an advanced solid tumor such as melanoma, head and neck, liver or kidney cancer. The conserved cysteine and the conserved F or W are not part of the CDR3 here.

v_gene: TRBV5-5; j_gene: TRBJ2-7; CDR3aa: ASSSPGGSHEQY
v_gene: TRBV6-5; j_gene: TRBJ2-2; CDR3aa: ASSNSKPGELF
v_gene: TRBV4-2; j_gene: TRBJ2-3; CDR3aa: ASSQDPSARDTQY
v_gene: TRBV28; j_gene: TRBJ2-2; CDR3aa: ASRTAGGYTGELF
v_gene: TRBV30; j_gene: TRBJ1-4; CDR3aa: AWSLRVQNEKLF
v_gene: TRBV18; j_gene: TRBJ1-1; CDR3aa: ASSPGQDTEAF
v_gene: TRBV5-1; j_gene: TRBJ1-1; CDR3aa: ASSFSGSMNTEAF
v_gene: TRBV2; j_gene: TRBJ2-6; CDR3aa: ASSGGAGANVLT
v_gene: TRBV11-3; j_gene: TRBJ2-5; CDR3aa: ASSLRRTSQETQY
v_gene: TRBV5-6; j_gene: TRBJ1-1; CDR3aa: ASSGRGRVAGTEAF